The T cell receptor beta chain under discussion was sequenced for a study of blood T cell repertoires in COVID-19. Original analysis: The authors estimated nucleated cell counts from reference gene primer amplification. Using immunoSEQ multiplex PCR, the repertoire was profiled, and TCRdb retains in-frame clones only, with some absent. V and J calls and clone size are copied from that table; D and trimming were computed from the DNA. The table lists some 110,000 clones, 60% to 85% of them singletons. Germline V gene lookup returns CDR1 MNHEY and CDR2 SVGEGT. This CDR3 contains 19 residues. Trimming cost V 5 bases and J 2 bases; bases outside gene matches: 14.

The V and J genes are TRBV6-2 or TRBV6-3 and TRBJ2-2; 10 bases agree with TRBD1. The TCR sequence derives from a man aged 70-80 years with acute or convalescent COVID-19. The sequencing sample was made of peripheral blood. The CDR3 DNA is TGTGCCAGCAGTCCCCCCCGGGACAGGGGAAGGTTTAACACCGGGGAGCTGTTTTTT. Residues: CASSPPRDRGRFNTGELFF.